This TCR beta chain was profiled in a study of blood T cell repertoires in COVID-19. Assay used: immunoSEQ multiplex PCR; TCRdb lists only in-frame clones, some missing. The sample lists about 350,000 clones, 85% to 90% occurring once. CDR1 is SGHVS and CDR2 is FNYEAQ in the germline V gene. The length of the CDR3 is 15 residues. The V end lost 8 bases, the J end lost 2 bases, and 19 bases lay between the germline ends. Sequenced sample: PBMCs or T cells enriched from blood (not recorded which). The chain is built from TRBV7-6 and TRBJ2-7; TRBD2 might be the D (5 bases). The sequence was collected from a woman aged 30 to 39 who had been exposed to COVID-19. DNA for the CDR3: TGTGCCAGCTCTAGCTTGGCGGCCCCGGCCTACGAGCAGTACTTC. It yields the protein CASSSLAAPAYEQYF. Looking up the rest from reference TRBV7-6 and TRBJ2-7 gives the full variable domain: GAGVSQSPRYKVTKRGQDVALRCDPISGHVSLYWYRQALGQGPEFLTYFNYEAQQDKSGLPNDRFSAERPEGSISTLTIQRTEQRDSAMYRCASSSLAAPAYEQYFGPGTRLTVT.